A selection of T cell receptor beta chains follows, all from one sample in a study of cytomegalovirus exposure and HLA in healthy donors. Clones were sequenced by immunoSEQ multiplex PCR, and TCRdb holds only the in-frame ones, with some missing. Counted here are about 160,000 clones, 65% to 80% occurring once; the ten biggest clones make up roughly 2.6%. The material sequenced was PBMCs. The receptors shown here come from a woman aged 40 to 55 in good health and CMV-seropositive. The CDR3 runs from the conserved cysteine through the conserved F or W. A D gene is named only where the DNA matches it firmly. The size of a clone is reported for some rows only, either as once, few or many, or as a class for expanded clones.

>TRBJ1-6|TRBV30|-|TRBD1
CAWSTGGTGGNSPLHF
TGTGCCTGGAGTACAGGGGGGACAGGGGGTAATTCACCCCTCCACTTT
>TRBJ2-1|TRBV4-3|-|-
CASSQDVPKTSSYNEQFF
TGCGCCAGCAGCCAAGATGTACCGAAGACAAGCTCCTACAATGAGCAGTTCTTC
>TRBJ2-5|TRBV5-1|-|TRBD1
CASSQIPGQPQETQYF
TGCGCCAGCAGTCAAATCCCGGGACAGCCACAAGAGACCCAGTACTTC
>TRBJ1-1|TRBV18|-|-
CASSPGAEDTEAFF
TGTGCCAGCTCACCAGGGGCCGAGGACACTGAAGCTTTCTTT
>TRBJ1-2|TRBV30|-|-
CAWSVREFAYGYTF
TGTGCCTGGAGTGTACGAGAATTCGCTTATGGCTACACCTTC
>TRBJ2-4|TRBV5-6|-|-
CASSRDRRDIQYF
TGTGCCAGCAGCCGTGACAGGCGGGACATTCAGTACTTC
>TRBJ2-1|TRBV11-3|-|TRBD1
CASSSGQELYNEQFF
TGTGCCAGCAGTTCGGGACAGGAGCTATACAATGAGCAGTTCTTC
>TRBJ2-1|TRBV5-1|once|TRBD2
CASRRLAGDDEQFF
TGCGCCAGCAGGCGACTAGCGGGAGACGATGAGCAGTTCTTC
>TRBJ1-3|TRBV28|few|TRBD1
CAIGQGSEGNTIYF
TGTGCCATCGGACAGGGGTCGGAAGGAAACACCATATATTTT
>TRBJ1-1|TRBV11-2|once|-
CASSLSGTQNTEAFF
TGTGCCAGCAGCTTATCCGGGACACAGAACACTGAAGCTTTCTTT
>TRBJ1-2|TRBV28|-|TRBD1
CASSRDQGAYGYTF
TGTGCCAGCAGCAGAGATCAGGGGGCTTATGGCTACACCTTC
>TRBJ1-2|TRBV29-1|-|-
CSVDRGGNSGGYTF
TGCAGCGTTGATCGTGGGGGGAATTCCGGTGGCTACACCTTC
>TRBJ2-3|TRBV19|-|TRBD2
CASSIGRESDTQYF
TGTGCCAGTAGTATAGGGCGGGAGTCAGATACGCAGTATTTT
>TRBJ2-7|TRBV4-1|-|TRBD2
CASSHQRTSSYEQYF
TGCGCCAGCAGCCATCAAAGGACTAGTTCCTACGAGCAGTACTTC
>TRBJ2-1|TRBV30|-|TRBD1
CAWSEGAVPYNEQFF
TGTGCCTGGAGTGAGGGGGCGGTTCCCTACAATGAGCAGTTCTTC